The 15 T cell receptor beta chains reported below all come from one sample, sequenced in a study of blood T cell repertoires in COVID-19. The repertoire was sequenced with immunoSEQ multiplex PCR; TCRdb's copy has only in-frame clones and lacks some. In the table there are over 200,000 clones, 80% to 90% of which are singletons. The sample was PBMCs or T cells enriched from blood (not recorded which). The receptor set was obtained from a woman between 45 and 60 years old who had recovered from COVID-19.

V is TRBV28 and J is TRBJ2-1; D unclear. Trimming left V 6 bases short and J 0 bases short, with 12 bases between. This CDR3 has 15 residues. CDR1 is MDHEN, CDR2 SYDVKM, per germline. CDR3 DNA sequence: TGTGCCAGCAGAAGTTCACCGAGCTCCTACAATGAGCAGTTCTTC. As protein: CASRSSPSSYNEQFF.

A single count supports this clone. The CDR3 sequence is CASSQSSQRGQYF. CDR3 nucleotide sequence: TGTGCCAGCAGCCAATCCTCTCAAAGAGGGCAGTACTTC. V and J are TRBV28 and TRBJ2-7; D gene uncertain. Germline assignment: CDR1 MDHEN and CDR2 SYDVKM. Trimming took 6 bases from V and 9 from J, leaving 18 bases between them. The CDR3 loop spans 13 amino acids.

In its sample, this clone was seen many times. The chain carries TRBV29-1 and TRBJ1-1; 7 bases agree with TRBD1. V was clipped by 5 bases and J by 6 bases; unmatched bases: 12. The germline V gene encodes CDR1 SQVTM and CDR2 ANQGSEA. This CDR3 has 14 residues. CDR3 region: CSVSEGAVDAEAFF. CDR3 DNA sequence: TGCAGCGTTTCGGAGGGGGCTGTCGACGCTGAAGCTTTCTTT. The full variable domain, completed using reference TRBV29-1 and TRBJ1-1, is SAVISQKPSRDICQRGTSLTIQCQVDSQVTMMFWYRQQPGQSLTLIATANQGSEATYESGFVIDKFPISRPNLTFSTLTVSNMSPEDSSIYLCSVSEGAVDAEAFFGQGTRLTVV.

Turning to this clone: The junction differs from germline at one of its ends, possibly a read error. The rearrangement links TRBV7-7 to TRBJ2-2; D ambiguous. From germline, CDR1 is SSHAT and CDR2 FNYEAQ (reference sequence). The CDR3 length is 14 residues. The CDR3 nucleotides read TGTGCTAGCAGCTTAAATCGAGGATTCGGGGAGCTGTTTTTT. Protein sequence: CASSLNRGFGELFF.

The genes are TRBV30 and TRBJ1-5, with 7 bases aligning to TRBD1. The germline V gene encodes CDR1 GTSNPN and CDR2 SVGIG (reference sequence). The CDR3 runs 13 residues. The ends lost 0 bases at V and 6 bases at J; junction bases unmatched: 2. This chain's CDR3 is CAWSVNRGQPQHF. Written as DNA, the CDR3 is TGTGCCTGGAGTGTTAACAGGGGTCAGCCCCAGCATTTT.

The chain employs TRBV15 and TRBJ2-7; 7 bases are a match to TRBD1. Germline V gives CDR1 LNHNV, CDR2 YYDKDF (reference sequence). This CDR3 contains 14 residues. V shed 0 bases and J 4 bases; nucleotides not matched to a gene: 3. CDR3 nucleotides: TGTGCCACCAGCAGAGAAGGCAGGGGGTACGAGCAGTACTTC. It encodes CATSREGRGYEQYF. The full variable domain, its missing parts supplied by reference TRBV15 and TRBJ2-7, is DAMVIQNPRYQVTQFGKPVTLSCSQTLNHNVMYWYQQKSSQAPKLLFHYYDKDFNNEADTPDNFQSRRPNTSFCFLDIRSPGLGDTAMYLCATSREGRGYEQYFGPGTRLTVT.

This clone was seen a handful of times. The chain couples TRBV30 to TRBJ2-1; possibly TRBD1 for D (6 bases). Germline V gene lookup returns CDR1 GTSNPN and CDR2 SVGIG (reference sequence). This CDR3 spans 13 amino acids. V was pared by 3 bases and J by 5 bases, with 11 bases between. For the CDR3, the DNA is TGTGCCTGGAGCCGGCAGGGGAACAATGAGCAGTTCTTC. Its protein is CAWSRQGNNEQFF.

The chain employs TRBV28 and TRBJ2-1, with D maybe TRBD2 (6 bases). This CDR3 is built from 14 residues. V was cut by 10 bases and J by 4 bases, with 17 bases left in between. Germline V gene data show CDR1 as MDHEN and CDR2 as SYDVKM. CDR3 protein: CATGEAGPYNEQFF. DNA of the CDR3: TGTGCCACCGGGGAAGCGGGCCCGTACAATGAGCAGTTCTTC.

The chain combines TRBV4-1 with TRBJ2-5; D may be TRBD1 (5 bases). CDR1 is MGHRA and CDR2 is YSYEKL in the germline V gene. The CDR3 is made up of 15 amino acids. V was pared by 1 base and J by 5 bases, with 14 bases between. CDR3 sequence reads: CASSQGGFAWETQYF. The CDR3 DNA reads TGCGCCAGCAGCCAAGGGGGCTTCGCGTGGGAGACCCAGTACTTC.

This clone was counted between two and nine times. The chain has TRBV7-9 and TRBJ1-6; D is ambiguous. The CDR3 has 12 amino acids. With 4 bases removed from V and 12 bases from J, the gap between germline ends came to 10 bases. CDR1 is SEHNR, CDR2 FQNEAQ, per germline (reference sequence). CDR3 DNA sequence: TGTGCCAGCAGCTCCCGGGTCGAACCCCTCCACTTT. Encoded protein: CASSSRVEPLHF.

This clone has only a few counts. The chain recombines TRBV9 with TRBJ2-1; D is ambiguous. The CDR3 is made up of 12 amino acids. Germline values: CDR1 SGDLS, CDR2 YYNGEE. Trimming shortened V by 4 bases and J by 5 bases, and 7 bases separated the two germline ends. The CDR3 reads CASSPFDNEQFF. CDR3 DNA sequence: TGTGCCAGCAGCCCCTTCGACAATGAGCAGTTCTTC.

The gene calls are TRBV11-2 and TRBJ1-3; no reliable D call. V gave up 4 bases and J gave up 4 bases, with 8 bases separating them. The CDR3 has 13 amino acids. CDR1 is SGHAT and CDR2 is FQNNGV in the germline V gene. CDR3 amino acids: CASSWRPGNTIYF. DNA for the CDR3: TGTGCCAGCAGCTGGCGGCCAGGAAACACCATATATTTT.

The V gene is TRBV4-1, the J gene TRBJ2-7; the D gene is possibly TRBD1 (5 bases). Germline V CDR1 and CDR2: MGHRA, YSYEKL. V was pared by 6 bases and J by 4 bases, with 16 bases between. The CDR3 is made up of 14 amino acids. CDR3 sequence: CASSPGSRRYEQYF. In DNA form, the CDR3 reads TGCGCCAGCAGTCCAGGGTCTCGCCGGTACGAGCAGTACTTC.

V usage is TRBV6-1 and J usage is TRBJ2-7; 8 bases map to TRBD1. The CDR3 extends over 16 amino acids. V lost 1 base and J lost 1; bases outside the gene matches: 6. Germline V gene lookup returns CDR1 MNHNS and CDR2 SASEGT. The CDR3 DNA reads TGTGCCAGCAGTGAAGGGGTCTGGGACAGGTCCTACGAGCAGTACTTC. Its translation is CASSEGVWDRSYEQYF.

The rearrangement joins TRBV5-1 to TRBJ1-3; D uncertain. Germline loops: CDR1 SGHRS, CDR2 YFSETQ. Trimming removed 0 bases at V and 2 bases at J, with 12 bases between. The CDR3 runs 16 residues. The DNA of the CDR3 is TGCGCCAGCAGCTTGGCCGAGGGAGCCACTGGAAACACCATATATTTT. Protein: CASSLAEGATGNTIYF.